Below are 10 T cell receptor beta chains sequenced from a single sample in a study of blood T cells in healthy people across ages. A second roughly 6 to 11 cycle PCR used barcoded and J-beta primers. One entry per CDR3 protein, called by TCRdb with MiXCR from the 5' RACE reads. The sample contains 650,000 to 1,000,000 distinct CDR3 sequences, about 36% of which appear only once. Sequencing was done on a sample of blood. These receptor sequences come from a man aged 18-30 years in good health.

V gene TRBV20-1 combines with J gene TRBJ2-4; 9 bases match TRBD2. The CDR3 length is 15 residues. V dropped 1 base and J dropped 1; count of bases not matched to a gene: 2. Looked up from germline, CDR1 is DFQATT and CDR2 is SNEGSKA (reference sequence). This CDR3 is CSARASGGAKNIQYF. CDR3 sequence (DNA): TGCAGTGCTAGAGCCAGCGGGGGGGCCAAAAACATTCAGTACTTC.

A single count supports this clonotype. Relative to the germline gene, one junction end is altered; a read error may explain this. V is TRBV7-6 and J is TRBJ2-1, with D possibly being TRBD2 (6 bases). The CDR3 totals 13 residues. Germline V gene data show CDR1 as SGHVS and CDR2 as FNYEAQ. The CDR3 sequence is CASSPSSVDEQFF. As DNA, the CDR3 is TGCGCCAGCAGCCCTTCTAGCGTCGATGAGCAGTTCTTC. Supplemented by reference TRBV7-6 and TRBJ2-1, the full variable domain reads GAGVSQSPRYKVTKRGQDVALRCDPISGHVSLYWYRQALGQGPEFLTYFNYEAQQDKSGLPNDRFSAERPEGSISTLTIQRTEQRDSAMYRCASSPSSVDEQFFGPGTRLTVL.

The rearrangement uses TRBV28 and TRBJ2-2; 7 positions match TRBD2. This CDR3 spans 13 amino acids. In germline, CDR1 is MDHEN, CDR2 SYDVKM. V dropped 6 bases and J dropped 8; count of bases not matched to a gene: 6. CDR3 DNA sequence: TGTGCCAGCAGCGGGGGGTATGAGGGGGAGCTGTTTTTT. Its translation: CASSGGYEGELFF.

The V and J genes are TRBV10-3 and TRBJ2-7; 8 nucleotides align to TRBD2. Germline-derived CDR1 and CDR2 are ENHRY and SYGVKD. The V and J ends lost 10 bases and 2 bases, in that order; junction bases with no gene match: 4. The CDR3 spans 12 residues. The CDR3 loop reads CATQAGAYEQYF. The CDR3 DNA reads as TGTGCCACCCAAGCGGGAGCCTACGAGCAGTACTTC.

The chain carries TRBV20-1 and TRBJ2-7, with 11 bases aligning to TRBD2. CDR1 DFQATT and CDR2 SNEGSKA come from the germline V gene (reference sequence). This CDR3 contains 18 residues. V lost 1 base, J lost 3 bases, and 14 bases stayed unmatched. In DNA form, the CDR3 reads TGCAGTGCTAGAGCGGCACGATCGCTAGCGGGAGGAGTCTACGAGCAGTACTTC. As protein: CSARAARSLAGGVYEQYF.

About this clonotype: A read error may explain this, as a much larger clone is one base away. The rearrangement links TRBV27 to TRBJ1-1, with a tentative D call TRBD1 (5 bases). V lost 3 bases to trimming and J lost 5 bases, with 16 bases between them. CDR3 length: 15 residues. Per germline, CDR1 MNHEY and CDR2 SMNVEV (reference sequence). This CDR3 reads CASSLAGRGRTEAFF. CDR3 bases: TGTGCCAGCAGTTTGGCGGGGCGTGGACGGACTGAAGCTTTCTTT.

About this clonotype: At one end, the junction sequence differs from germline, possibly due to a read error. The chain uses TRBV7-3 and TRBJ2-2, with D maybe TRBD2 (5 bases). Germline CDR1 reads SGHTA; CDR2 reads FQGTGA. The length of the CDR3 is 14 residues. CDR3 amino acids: CPSSLTGSAGELFF. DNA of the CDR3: TGTCCCAGCAGCTTAACGGGATCGGCCGGGGAGCTGTTTTTT.

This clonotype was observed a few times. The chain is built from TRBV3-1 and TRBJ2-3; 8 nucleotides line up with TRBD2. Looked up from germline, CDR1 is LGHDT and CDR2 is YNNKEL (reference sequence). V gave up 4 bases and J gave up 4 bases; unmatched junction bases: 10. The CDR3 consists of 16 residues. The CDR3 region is CASSPLAGATPDTQYF. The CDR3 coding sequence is TGTGCCAGCAGCCCCCTAGCGGGCGCTACCCCAGATACGCAGTATTTT.

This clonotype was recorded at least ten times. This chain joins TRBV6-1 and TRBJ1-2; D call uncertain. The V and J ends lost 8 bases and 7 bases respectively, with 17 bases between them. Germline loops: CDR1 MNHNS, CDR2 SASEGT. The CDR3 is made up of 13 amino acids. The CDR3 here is CASLLRAKGGYTF. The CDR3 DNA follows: TGTGCCAGCCTCCTCCGGGCGAAGGGTGGCTACACCTTC.

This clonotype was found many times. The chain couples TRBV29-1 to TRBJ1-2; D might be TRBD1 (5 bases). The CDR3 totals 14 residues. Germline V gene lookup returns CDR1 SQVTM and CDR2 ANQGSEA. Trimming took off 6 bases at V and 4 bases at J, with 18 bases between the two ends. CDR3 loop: CSVRTGGPIYGYTF. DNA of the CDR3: TGCAGCGTCCGAACAGGAGGTCCTATCTATGGCTACACCTTC.